This T cell receptor (beta chain) was profiled in a study of T-cell memory formation after mild COVID-19. Overall study findings and caveats: Clones shrinking between day 15 and 85 showed a balanced CD4/CD8 split, and those that grew later tilted toward CD4+.

With regard to this clonotype: Antigen specificity is unknown.

The CDR3 extends over 15 amino acids. Germline CDR1 is MDHEN and CDR2 is SYDVKM. V dropped 5 bases and J dropped 0 bases, with 11 bases sitting between them. TCRdb ran MiXCR on the 5' RACE reads and lists one entry per CDR3 protein. The top ten hold 20% to 25% of the sample, which has roughly 400,000 distinct CDR3 sequences, about a sixth seen once. The rearrangement uses TRBV28 and TRBJ2-4; no clear D gene. The sequence was obtained from a man between 18 and 35 years old who had mild COVID-19 (a few samples of this study predate the infection). Cell type and time point are not known. The sample taken for sequencing was PBMCs or a T cell subset sorted from them (not recorded which). CDR3 protein: CASSPHEEAKNIQYF. The CDR3 DNA reads TGTGCCAGCAGTCCTCACGAAGAAGCCAAAAACATTCAGTACTTC.